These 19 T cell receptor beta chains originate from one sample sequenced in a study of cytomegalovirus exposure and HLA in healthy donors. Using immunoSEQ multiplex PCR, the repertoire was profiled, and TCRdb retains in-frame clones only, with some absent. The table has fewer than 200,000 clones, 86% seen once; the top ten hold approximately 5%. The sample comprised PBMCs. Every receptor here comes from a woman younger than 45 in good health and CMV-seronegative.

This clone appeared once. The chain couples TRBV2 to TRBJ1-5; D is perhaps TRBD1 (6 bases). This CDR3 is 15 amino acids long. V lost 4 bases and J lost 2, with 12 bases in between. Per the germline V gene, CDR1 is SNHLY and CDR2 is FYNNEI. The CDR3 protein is CASSVGGAGNQPQHF. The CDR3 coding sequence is TGTGCCAGCAGTGTAGGGGGGGCGGGCAATCAGCCCCAGCATTTT. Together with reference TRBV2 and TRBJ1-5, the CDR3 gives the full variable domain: EPEVTQTPSHQVTQMGQEVILRCVPISNHLYFYWYRQILGQKVEFLVSFYNNEISEKSEIFDDQFSVERPDGSNFTLKIRSTKLEDSAMYFCASSVGGAGNQPQHFGDGTRLSIL.

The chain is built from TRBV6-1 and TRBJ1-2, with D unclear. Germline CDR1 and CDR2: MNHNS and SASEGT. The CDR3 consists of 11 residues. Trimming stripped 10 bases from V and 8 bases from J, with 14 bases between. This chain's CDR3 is CAIYDPMGYTF. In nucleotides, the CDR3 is TGTGCCATTTATGACCCGATGGGCTACACCTTC.

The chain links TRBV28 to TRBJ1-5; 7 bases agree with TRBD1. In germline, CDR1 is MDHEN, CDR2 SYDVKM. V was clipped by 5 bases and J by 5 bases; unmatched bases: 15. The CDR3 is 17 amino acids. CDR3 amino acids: CASSPPDRPHPYQPQHF. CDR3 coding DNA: TGTGCCAGCAGTCCACCGGACAGGCCTCATCCTTATCAGCCCCAGCATTTT.

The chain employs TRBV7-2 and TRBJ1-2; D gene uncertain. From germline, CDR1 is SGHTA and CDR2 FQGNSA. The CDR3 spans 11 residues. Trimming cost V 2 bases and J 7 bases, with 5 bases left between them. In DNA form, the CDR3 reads TGTGCCAGCAGCTTAAATTTTGGCTACACCTTC. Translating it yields CASSLNFGYTF.

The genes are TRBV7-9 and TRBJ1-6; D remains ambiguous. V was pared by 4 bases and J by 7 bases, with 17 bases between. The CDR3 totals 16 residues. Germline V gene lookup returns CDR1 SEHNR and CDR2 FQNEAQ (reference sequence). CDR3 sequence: CASSSQLVSTNSPLHF. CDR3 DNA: TGTGCCAGCAGCTCCCAACTCGTTTCGACAAATTCACCCCTCCACTTT.

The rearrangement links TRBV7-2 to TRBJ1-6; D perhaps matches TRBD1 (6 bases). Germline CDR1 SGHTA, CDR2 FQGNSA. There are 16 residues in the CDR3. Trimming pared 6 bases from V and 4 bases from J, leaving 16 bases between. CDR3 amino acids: CASSRTGIPYNSPLHF. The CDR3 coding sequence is TGTGCCAGCAGTCGTACAGGGATACCATATAATTCACCCCTCCACTTT.

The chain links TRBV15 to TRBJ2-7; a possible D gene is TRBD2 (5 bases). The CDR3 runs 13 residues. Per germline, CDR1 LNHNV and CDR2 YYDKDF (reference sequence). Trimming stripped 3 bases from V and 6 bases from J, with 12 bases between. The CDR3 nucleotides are TGTGCCACCAGCAGTTTGGGCGCGGGCGAGCAGTACTTC. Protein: CATSSLGAGEQYF.

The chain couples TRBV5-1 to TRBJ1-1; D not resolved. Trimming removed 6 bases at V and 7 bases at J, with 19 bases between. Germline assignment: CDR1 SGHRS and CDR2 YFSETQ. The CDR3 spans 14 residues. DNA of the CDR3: TGCGCCAGCACCCAGATGCCGGCATATGGTGAAGCTTTCTTT. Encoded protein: CASTQMPAYGEAFF.

Written as DNA, the CDR3 is TGTGCCAGCAGCCCACCGGACAGGCCAAATGAGCAGTTCTTC. The encoded protein is CASSPPDRPNEQFF. This chain links TRBV9 with TRBJ2-1; 7 bases agree with TRBD1. This CDR3 has 14 residues. Trimming took 4 bases from V and 7 from J; bases not matched to a gene: 8. CDR1 SGDLS and CDR2 YYNGEE come from the germline V gene.

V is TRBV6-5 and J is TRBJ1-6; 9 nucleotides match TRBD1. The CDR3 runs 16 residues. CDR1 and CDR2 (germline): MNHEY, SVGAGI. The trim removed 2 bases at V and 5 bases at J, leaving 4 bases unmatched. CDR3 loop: CASSYTGGINNSPLHF. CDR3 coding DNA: TGTGCCAGCAGTTACACAGGGGGCATTAATAATTCACCCCTCCACTTT.

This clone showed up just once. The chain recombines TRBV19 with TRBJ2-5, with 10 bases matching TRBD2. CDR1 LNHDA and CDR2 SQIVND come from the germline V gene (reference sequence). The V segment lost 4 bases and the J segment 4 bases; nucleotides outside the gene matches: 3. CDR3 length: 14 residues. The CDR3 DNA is TGTGCCAGTAGTACTAGCGGGAGAGGAGAGACCCAGTACTTC. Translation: CASSTSGRGETQYF.

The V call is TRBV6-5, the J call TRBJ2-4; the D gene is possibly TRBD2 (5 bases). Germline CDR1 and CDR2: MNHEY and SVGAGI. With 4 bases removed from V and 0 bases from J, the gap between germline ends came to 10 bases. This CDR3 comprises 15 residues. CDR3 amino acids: CASSSPGSAKNIQYF. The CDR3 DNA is TGTGCCAGCAGTTCCCCGGGGTCAGCCAAAAACATTCAGTACTTC.

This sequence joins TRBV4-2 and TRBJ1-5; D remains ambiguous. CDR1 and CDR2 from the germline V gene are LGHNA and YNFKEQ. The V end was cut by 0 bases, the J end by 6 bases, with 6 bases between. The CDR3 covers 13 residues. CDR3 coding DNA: TGTGCCAGCAGCCAAGATAAGGGTCAGCCCCAGCATTTT. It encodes CASSQDKGQPQHF.

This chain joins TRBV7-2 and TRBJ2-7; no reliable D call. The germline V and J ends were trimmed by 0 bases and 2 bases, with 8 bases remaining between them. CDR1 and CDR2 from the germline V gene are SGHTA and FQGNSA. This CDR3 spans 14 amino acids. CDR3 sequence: CASSLAVGPYEQYF. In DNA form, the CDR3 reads TGTGCCAGCAGCTTAGCGGTCGGGCCCTACGAGCAGTACTTC.

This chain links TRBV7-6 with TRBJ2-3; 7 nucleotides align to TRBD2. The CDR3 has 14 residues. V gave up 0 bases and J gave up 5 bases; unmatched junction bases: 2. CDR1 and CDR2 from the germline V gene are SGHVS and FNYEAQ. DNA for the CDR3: TGTGCCAGCAGCTTAGCTGGGGAGGGAGATACGCAGTATTTT. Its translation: CASSLAGEGDTQYF.

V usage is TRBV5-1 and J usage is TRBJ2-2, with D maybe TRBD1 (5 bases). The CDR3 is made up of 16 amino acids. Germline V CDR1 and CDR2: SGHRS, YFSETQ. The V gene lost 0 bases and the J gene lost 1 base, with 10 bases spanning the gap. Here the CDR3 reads CASSLGTRVNTGELFF. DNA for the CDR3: TGCGCCAGCAGCTTGGGCACCAGGGTGAACACCGGGGAGCTGTTTTTT.

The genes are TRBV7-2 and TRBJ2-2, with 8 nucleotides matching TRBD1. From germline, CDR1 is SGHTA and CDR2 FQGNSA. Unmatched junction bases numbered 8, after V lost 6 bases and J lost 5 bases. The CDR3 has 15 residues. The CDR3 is CASSRQGIQTGELFF. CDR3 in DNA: TGTGCCAGCAGTCGACAGGGGATCCAAACCGGGGAGCTGTTTTTT. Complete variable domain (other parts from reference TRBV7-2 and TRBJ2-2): GAGVSQSPSNKVTEKGKDVELRCDPISGHTALYWYRQSLGQGLEFLIYFQGNSAPDKSGLPSDRFSAERTGGSVSTLTIQRTQQEDSAVYLCASSRQGIQTGELFFGEGSRLTVL.

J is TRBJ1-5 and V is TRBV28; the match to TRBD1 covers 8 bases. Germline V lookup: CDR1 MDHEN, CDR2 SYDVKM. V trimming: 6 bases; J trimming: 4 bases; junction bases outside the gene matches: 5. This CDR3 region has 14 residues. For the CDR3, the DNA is TGTGCCAGCAGGGAGGACAGGGCGAATCAGCCCCAGCATTTT. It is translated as CASREDRANQPQHF.

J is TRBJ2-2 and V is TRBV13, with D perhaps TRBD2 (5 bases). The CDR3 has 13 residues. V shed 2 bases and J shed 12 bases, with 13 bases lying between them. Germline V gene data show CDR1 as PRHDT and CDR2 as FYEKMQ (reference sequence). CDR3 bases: TGTGCCAGCAGCTTAAGAGGGCAGGAGAAGCTGTTTTTT. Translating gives CASSLRGQEKLFF. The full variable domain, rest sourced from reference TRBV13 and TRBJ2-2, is AAGVIQSPRHLIKEKRETATLKCYPIPRHDTVYWYQQGPGQDPQFLISFYEKMQSDKGSIPDRFSAQQFSDYHSELNMSSLELGDSALYFCASSLRGQEKLFFGEGSRLTVL.